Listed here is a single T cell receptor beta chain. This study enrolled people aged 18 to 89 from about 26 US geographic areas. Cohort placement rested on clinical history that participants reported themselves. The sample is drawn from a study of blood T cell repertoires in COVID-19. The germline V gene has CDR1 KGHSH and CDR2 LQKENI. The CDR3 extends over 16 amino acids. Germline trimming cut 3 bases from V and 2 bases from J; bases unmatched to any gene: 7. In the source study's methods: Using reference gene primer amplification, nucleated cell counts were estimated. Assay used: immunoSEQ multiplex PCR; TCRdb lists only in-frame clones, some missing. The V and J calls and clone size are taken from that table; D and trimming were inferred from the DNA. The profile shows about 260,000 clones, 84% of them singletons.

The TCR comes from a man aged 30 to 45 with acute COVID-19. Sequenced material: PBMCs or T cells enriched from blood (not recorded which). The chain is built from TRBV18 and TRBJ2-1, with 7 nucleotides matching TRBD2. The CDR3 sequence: CASSPLAGVTYNEQFF. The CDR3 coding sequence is TGTGCCAGCTCACCCCTCGCGGGAGTAACCTACAATGAGCAGTTCTTC.